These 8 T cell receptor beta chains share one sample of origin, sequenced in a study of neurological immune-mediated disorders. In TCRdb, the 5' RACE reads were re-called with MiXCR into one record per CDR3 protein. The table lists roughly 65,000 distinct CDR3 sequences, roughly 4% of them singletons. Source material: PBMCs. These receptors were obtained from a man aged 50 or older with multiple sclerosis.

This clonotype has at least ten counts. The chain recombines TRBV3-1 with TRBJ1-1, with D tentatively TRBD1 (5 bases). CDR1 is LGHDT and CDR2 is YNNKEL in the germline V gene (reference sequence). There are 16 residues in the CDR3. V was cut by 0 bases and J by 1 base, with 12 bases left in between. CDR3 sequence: CASSQDSRTRNTEAFF. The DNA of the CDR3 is TGTGCCAGCAGCCAAGATTCTAGGACAAGGAACACTGAAGCTTTCTTT.

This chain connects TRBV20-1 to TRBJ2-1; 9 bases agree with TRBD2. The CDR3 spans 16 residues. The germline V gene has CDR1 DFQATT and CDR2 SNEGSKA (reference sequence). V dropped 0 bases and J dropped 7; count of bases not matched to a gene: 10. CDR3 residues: CSAREPPAGGRNEQFF. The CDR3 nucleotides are TGCAGTGCTAGAGAACCCCCAGCGGGGGGAAGGAATGAGCAGTTCTTC.

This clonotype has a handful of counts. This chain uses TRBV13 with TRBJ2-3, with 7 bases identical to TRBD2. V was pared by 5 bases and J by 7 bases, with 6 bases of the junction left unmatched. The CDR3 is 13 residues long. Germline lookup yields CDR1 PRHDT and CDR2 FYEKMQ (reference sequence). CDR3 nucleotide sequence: TGTGCCAGCAGCCCCCCCGGGACTAATACGCAGTATTTT. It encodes CASSPPGTNTQYF.

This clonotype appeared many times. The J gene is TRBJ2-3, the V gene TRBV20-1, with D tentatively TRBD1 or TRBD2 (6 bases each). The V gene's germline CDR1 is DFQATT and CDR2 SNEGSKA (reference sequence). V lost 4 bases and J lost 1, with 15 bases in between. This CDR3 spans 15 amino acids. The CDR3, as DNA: TGCAGTGCTACCGGGACGGGGGCGGGCACAGATACGCAGTATTTT. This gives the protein CSATGTGAGTDTQYF.

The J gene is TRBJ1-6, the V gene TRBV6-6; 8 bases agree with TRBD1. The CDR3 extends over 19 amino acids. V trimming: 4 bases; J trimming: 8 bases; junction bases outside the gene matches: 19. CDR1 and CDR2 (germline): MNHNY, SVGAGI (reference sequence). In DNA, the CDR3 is TGTGCCAGCAGTTCCGGGACAGGAGGGGAGGTTATAGGATATTCACCCCTCCACTTT. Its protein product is CASSSGTGGEVIGYSPLHF.

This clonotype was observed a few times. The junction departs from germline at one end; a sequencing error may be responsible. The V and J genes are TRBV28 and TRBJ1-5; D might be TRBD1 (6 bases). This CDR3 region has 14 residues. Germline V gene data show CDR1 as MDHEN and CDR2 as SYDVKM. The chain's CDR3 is CASSPVGGNQPQNF. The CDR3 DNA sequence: TGTGCCAGCAGCCCGGTCGGGGGCAATCAGCCCCAGAATTTT.

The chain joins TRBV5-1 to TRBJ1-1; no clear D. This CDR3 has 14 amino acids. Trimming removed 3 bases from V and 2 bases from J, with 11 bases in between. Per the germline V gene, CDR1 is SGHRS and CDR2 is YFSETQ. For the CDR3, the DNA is TGCGCCAGCAGCTCTATCTCACTTAACACTGAAGCTTTCTTT. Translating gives CASSSISLNTEAFF.

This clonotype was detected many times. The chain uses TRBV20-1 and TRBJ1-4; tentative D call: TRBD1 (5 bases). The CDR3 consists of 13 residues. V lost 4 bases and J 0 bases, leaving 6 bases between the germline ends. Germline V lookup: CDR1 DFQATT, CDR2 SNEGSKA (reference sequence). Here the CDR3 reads CSATGSTNEKLFF. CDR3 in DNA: TGCAGTGCTACAGGGTCAACTAATGAAAAACTGTTTTTT.